These T cell receptor beta chains were read from a single sample in a study of blood T cell repertoires in COVID-19. Produced via immunoSEQ multiplex PCR; TCRdb's table is partial and in-frame only. This table holds approximately 72,000 clones, roughly 90% found once. The sample comprised peripheral blood. These receptors all stem from a man aged 55-75 years with acute or convalescent COVID-19. The CDR3 runs from the conserved cysteine through the conserved F or W. D genes are given only for firm matches. Clone size appears in some rows only: once, few, many, or a class for an expanded clone.

cdr3_nt | cdr3_aa | v_call | clone_size | d_call | j_call
TGTGCCAGCGGAAAACAGGGTACCTATAATTCACCCCTCCACTTT | CASGKQGTYNSPLHF | TRBV5-4 | . | . | TRBJ1-6
TGCGCCAGCAGCTTGGGGAGCTCCTACGAGCAGTACTTC | CASSLGSSYEQYF | TRBV5-1 | once | . | TRBJ2-7
TGTGCCAGCAGCTCTCCAATGGAGGGGCTAGAGGGCTACACCTTC | CASSSPMEGLEGYTF | TRBV11-2 | . | . | TRBJ1-2
TGCAGCGTTGAGGCAGGGAGGATGAACACTGAAGCTTTCTTT | CSVEAGRMNTEAFF | TRBV29-1 | . | . | TRBJ1-1
TGCGCCAGCAGCTTGGAAGGGGTGGTGAGCTACACCTTC | CASSLEGVVSYTF | TRBV5-1 | . | . | TRBJ1-2
TGTGCCAGCAGCAAGACCGATCTCGACGAAGACCTAGGTCTCCTCTTT | CASSKTDLDEDLGLLF | TRBV21-1 | . | . | TRBJ1-1
TGCAGCGTTGGGCAGACTAAAGAGACCCAGTACTTC | CSVGQTKETQYF | TRBV29-1 | few | . | TRBJ2-5
TGTGCCAGTAGTTCTAGCGGGGGATCAGATACGCAGTATTTT | CASSSSGGSDTQYF | TRBV19 | . | TRBD2 | TRBJ2-3
TGCGCCAGCAGATCTTCCAGTGGGAGAAACATTCAGTACTTC | CASRSSSGRNIQYF | TRBV10-2 | . | . | TRBJ2-4
TGTGCCAGCAGCTCCAGGACAGGGGGAATTTACGAGCAGTACTTC | CASSSRTGGIYEQYF | TRBV5-8 | . | TRBD1 | TRBJ2-7
TGTGCCAGCACACGAGGGGGGGCGGAGACCGGGGAGCTGTTTTTT | CASTRGGAETGELFF | TRBV6-5 | . | . | TRBJ2-2
TGTGCCAGCAGTCGGGGGCAGGGAAACACCATATATTTT | CASSRGQGNTIYF | TRBV6-6 | . | . | TRBJ1-3
TGTGCCAGCAGCAAGGCCCCTCTAGCGGGGGGGCTAACCGGGGAGCTGTTTTTT | CASSKAPLAGGLTGELFF | TRBV5-8 | . | TRBD2 | TRBJ2-2
TGTGCCACAGAGGGGGCGCATGGCTACACCTTC | CATEGAHGYTF | TRBV30 | . | TRBD1 | TRBJ1-2
TGTGCCAGCAACGGGCAGAGGGCTTCACCCCTCCACTTT | CASNGQRASPLHF | TRBV2 | few | . | TRBJ1-6
TGTGCCAGTAGCAGGACTAGCGGGGGGGCCTTAAGAAATGAGCAGTTCTTC | CASSRTSGGALRNEQFF | TRBV19 | . | TRBD2 | TRBJ2-1
TGTGCCAGCACCCTAGGGGGTAGCAATCAGCCCCAGCATTTT | CASTLGGSNQPQHF | TRBV6-6 | . | . | TRBJ1-5
TGTGCCAGCAGTCCTCGCAGGGGGTTATCTGGAAACACCATATATTTT | CASSPRRGLSGNTIYF | TRBV27 | . | TRBD1 | TRBJ1-3
TGTGCCAGCAGCGCACGGCCCGGGACTAGCTTAAGTGAGCAGTTCTTC | CASSARPGTSLSEQFF | TRBV9 | . | TRBD2 | TRBJ2-1
TGTGCCACCAGTGACCCAGGGGCCGGGGTCAACAATGAGCAGTTCTTC | CATSDPGAGVNNEQFF | TRBV24-1 | . | . | TRBJ2-1
TGTGCCAGCAGTGACGGTCTAGCGGGGGGTCCCCAGGCCCGGGAGCTGTTTTTT | CASSDGLAGGPQARELFF | TRBV6-1 | . | TRBD2 | TRBJ2-2
TGTGCCAGCAAAGGGACTAGCGGGGGATCCGACGAGCAGTTCTTC | CASKGTSGGSDEQFF | TRBV27 | . | TRBD2 | TRBJ2-1
TGTGCCAGCAGCCTATCCGACGGGAACCAGCCCCAGCATTTT | CASSLSDGNQPQHF | TRBV7-8 | . | . | TRBJ1-5
TGTGCCTGGGCCGGCCAGGCGAACACTGAAGCTTTCTTT | CAWAGQANTEAFF | TRBV30 | . | . | TRBJ1-1
TGCGCCAGCAGCTTGGGATTAGATAATCAGCCCCAGCATTTT | CASSLGLDNQPQHF | TRBV5-1 | . | . | TRBJ1-5
TGTGCCAGCAGTTTACCTACCGGGACAGGGGGCTACGAGCAGTACTTC | CASSLPTGTGGYEQYF | TRBV27 | once | TRBD1 | TRBJ2-7
TGCGCCAGCAGTCGGGAGGCGAACACCGGGGAGCTGTTTTTT | CASSREANTGELFF | TRBV10-2 | . | TRBD2 | TRBJ2-2
TGTGCCAGCAGTCCTCACACCACCGGGGAGCTGTTTTTT | CASSPHTTGELFF | TRBV6-6 | once | . | TRBJ2-2
TGTGCCACCAGCATGGGTGGCGGGGGTGCCTACGAGCAGTACTTC | CATSMGGGGAYEQYF | TRBV15 | once | TRBD2 | TRBJ2-7
TGTGCCAGCAGCCTCAGGGACTGGGGGTTAAAGGGTAATGAAAAACTGTTTTTT | CASSLRDWGLKGNEKLFF | TRBV13 | . | . | TRBJ1-4
TGTGCCAGCAGGCCGGGACAAAGCACAGATACGCAGTATTTT | CASRPGQSTDTQYF | TRBV6-5 | . | . | TRBJ2-3
TGCGCCAGCAGCCAGGGGACAGGGGCTGGGGCCAACGTCCTGACTTTC | CASSQGTGAGANVLTF | TRBV4-1 | . | TRBD1 | TRBJ2-6
TGCGCCAGCAGCTTGGCCAGTAACTATGGCTACACCTTC | CASSLASNYGYTF | TRBV5-1 | . | . | TRBJ1-2
TGTGCCAGCAGTTCCCTAGGGGGCACCGGAAACACCATATATTTT | CASSSLGGTGNTIYF | TRBV25-1 | . | TRBD1 | TRBJ1-3
TGTGCCAGCACCTTACAGGGGAACACTGAAGCTTTCTTT | CASTLQGNTEAFF | TRBV7-9 | . | . | TRBJ1-1
TGTGCCAGTAAACGCCGGGACAGGGACACCGGGGAGCTGTTTTTT | CASKRRDRDTGELFF | TRBV19 | . | TRBD1 | TRBJ2-2
TGCGCCAGCAGCCAAGGGGACAGGGTGGGAGTTACTGAAGCTTTCTTT | CASSQGDRVGVTEAFF | TRBV4-1 | . | TRBD1 | TRBJ1-1
TGTGCCAGCAGCTATGGACTGGCGAACACTGAAGCTTTCTTT | CASSYGLANTEAFF | TRBV7-9 | . | . | TRBJ1-1
TGTGCCAGCAGCTTGGAGCGTAGCGGGTTCTACAATGAGCAGTTCTTC | CASSLERSGFYNEQFF | TRBV5-6 | once | TRBD2 | TRBJ2-1
TGTGCCAGCAGCGTAGAGGGACAGGGCACAGATACGCAGTATTTT | CASSVEGQGTDTQYF | TRBV9 | . | TRBD1 | TRBJ2-3
TGTGCCAGCAGCCCCCGGACAGGGACCTCTTGGAGCTCTGGAAACACCATATATTTT | CASSPRTGTSWSSGNTIYF | TRBV7-2 | . | TRBD1 | TRBJ1-3
TGTGCCAGCAGCTTGACAGGGGGCAAGGGCACCGGGGAGCTGTTTTTT | CASSLTGGKGTGELFF | TRBV7-8 | . | TRBD1 | TRBJ2-2
TGTGCCAGCAGCGACAGGGGGCGAGAGACTGAAGCTTTCTTT | CASSDRGRETEAFF | TRBV6-5 | . | TRBD1 | TRBJ1-1
TGTGCCAGCTCACCAGGGTCCGGGGTAGAAGCTTTCTTT | CASSPGSGVEAFF | TRBV18 | . | . | TRBJ1-1
TGCAGCGTTGCAGACACCTACGAGCAGTACTTC | CSVADTYEQYF | TRBV29-1 | . | . | TRBJ2-7
TGTGCCAGTAGTATGGGTCGGGTTGAGCAGTTCTTC | CASSMGRVEQFF | TRBV19 | . | . | TRBJ2-1
TGTGCCTGCCGAAATAGCGGGGGAAGCTACGAGCAGTACTTC | CACRNSGGSYEQYF | TRBV30 | . | TRBD2 | TRBJ2-7
TGTGCCAGCAGCCGGACGGGGGGGACAGTAGGAAACACCATATATTTT | CASSRTGGTVGNTIYF | TRBV3-1/TRBV3-2 | . | TRBD1 | TRBJ1-3
TGTGCCAGCACTCGGGACACCGGAGATACGCAGTATTTT | CASTRDTGDTQYF | TRBV12-3/TRBV12-4 | . | . | TRBJ2-3
TGTGCCAGCAGCTCCCGGGACAGGGTTACCGGGGAGCTGTTTTTT | CASSSRDRVTGELFF | TRBV9 | . | TRBD1 | TRBJ2-2
TGTGCCAGCAGCAAAGAACGCCAACAGACGCCCAGGGGGCCCCAGCATTTT | CASSKERQQTPRGPQHF | TRBV21-1 | . | . | TRBJ1-5